The rows below give T cell receptor beta chains drawn from one sample of a study of cytomegalovirus exposure and HLA in healthy donors. Assay used: immunoSEQ multiplex PCR; TCRdb lists only in-frame clones, some missing. The top ten hold approximately 7% of the sample, which has 200,000 or so clones, 84% seen once. The sequenced sample consisted of PBMCs. The receptors were gathered from a man aged 18 to 30 in good health and CMV-seropositive. The CDR3 runs from the conserved cysteine through the conserved F or W. D genes are given only for firm matches. Clone size appears in some rows only: once, few, many, or a class for an expanded clone.

J | D | V | size | DNA | CDR3
TRBJ2-5 | . | TRBV28 | . | TGTGCCAGCAGTTTACAGGTTTTCCAAGAGACCCAGTACTTC | CASSLQVFQETQYF
TRBJ2-7 | . | TRBV18 | . | TGTGCCAGCTCACCTTCGGGGAGTATCAACGACGAGCAGTACTTC | CASSPSGSINDEQYF
TRBJ1-5 | . | TRBV7-2 | . | TGTGCCAGCAGCTCCCACGGGGGGGACCAGCCCCAGCATTTT | CASSSHGGDQPQHF
TRBJ1-1 | . | TRBV7-2 | . | TGTGCCAGCACCAACTACAGGGACGCCACTGAAGCTTTCTTT | CASTNYRDATEAFF
TRBJ2-3 | . | TRBV6-5 | few | TGTGCCAGCAGTTATAAATTTACTAGTTATACGCAGTATTTT | CASSYKFTSYTQYF
TRBJ1-2 | . | TRBV27 | . | TGTGCCAGCAGTGGGGCCAAGGGGGATTATAACTATGGCTACACCTTC | CASSGAKGDYNYGYTF
TRBJ2-2 | TRBD2 | TRBV7-6 | . | TGTGCCAGCAGCCCATTCTTGACTAGCGGGATGGCCGGGGAGCTGTTTTTT | CASSPFLTSGMAGELFF
TRBJ2-1 | TRBD2 | TRBV6-1 | . | TGTGCCAGCAGTGAGGGAGCGGGATCCTACAATGAGCAGTTCTTC | CASSEGAGSYNEQFF
TRBJ2-3 | . | TRBV27 | . | TGTGCCAGCACTCCTCCTCGAGGTAATACGCAGTATTTT | CASTPPRGNTQYF
TRBJ2-7 | . | TRBV7-3 | once | TGTGCCAGCAGCTTAACAGGGGACGAGCAGTACTTC | CASSLTGDEQYF
TRBJ1-1 | . | TRBV30 | . | TGTGCCTGGAGTACGGCGGGGGCGCGGACTGAAGCTTTCTTT | CAWSTAGARTEAFF
TRBJ2-1 | . | TRBV2 | . | TGTGCCAGCAGTGGGAGCTACAATGAGCAGTTCTTC | CASSGSYNEQFF
TRBJ2-1 | TRBD2 | TRBV7-3 | . | TGTGCCAGCAGCTCCACCGGGACTAGCGGGAGGGCGGTGCAGTTCTTC | CASSSTGTSGRAVQFF
TRBJ2-3 | . | TRBV6-4 | . | TGTGCCAGCAGTGACTCTGCGGGCCCGAGTGCAGATACGCAGTATTTT | CASSDSAGPSADTQYF
TRBJ2-7 | . | TRBV29-1 | . | TGCAGCGTTGTTAGGGGGACAAACTACGAGCAGTACTTC | CSVVRGTNYEQYF
TRBJ2-1 | . | TRBV21-1 | . | TGTACCCCCCGCAGGGAAGACTACAATGAGCAGTTCTTC | CTPRREDYNEQFF
TRBJ1-4 | . | TRBV6-5 | . | TGTGCCAGCAGCCCCGAGGGATACTATGAAAAACTGTTTTTT | CASSPEGYYEKLFF
TRBJ2-1 | TRBD2 | TRBV9 | . | TGTGCCAGCAGCGGAAACCCAACTAGCGGGAGTTACAATGAGCAGTTCTTC | CASSGNPTSGSYNEQFF
TRBJ2-7 | TRBD1 | TRBV11-3 | . | TGTGCCAGCAGCTTAGGGGGACAGGGGTACGACGAGCAGTACTTC | CASSLGGQGYDEQYF
TRBJ2-3 | . | TRBV30 | . | TGTGCCTGGAGTGTACTAGGCGGGACGGCCAGCACAGATACGCAGTATTTT | CAWSVLGGTASTDTQYF
TRBJ2-7 | . | TRBV11-3 | . | TGTGCCAGCAGCTTAGACGGCTCCTACGAGCAGTACTTC | CASSLDGSYEQYF
TRBJ1-4 | . | TRBV5-1 | . | TGCGCCAGCAGCACTAATACAGGGAGCGATGAAAAACTGTTTTTT | CASSTNTGSDEKLFF
TRBJ1-2 | . | TRBV7-2 | . | TGTGCCAGCAGCTTAGGAGGGGCAGGGGACTTC | CASSLGGAGDF
TRBJ1-1 | . | TRBV16 | few | TGTGCCAGCAGCCAATACAACCACGCTTTCTTT | CASSQYNHAFF
TRBJ1-5 | TRBD1 | TRBV2 | . | TGTGCCAGCAGATACAGGGGACTCAATCAGCCCCAGCATTTT | CASRYRGLNQPQHF
TRBJ1-5 | . | TRBV19 | . | TGTGCCAGTAGTAGTGGAGGGAATCAGCCCCAGCATTTT | CASSSGGNQPQHF
TRBJ2-1 | . | TRBV4-2 | . | TGTGCCAGCAGCCAAGATCCGGGGACTTTTCCCCACAATGAGCAGTTCTTC | CASSQDPGTFPHNEQFF
TRBJ2-2 | . | TRBV11-2 | once | TGTGCCAGCAGCTTTCGGGAGACCGGGGAGCTGTTTTTT | CASSFRETGELFF
TRBJ2-7 | . | TRBV27 | few | TGTGCCAGCAGTTTGGGGGGTTACGAGCAGTACTTC | CASSLGGYEQYF
TRBJ2-3 | TRBD2 | TRBV6-5 | . | TGTGCCAGCAGTTACGGCGGGGGGTGGATCACAGATACGCAGTATTTT | CASSYGGGWITDTQYF
TRBJ1-1 | . | TRBV11-2 | once | TGTGCCAGCAAGGGCAGGGGAAACACTGAAGCTTTCTTT | CASKGRGNTEAFF
TRBJ2-2 | TRBD1 | TRBV4-2 | . | TGTGCCAGCAGCCACTACGGACAGGGAGGAACCGGGGAGCTGTTTTTT | CASSHYGQGGTGELFF
TRBJ2-2 | . | TRBV27 | few | TGTGCCAGCAGTCCTAATCTGTACACCGGGGAGCTGTTTTTT | CASSPNLYTGELFF
TRBJ2-7 | TRBD1 | TRBV5-1 | . | TGCGCCAGCAGCCGATCGGGACAGGGTGGATCCGAGCAGTACTTC | CASSRSGQGGSEQYF
TRBJ1-1 | . | TRBV6-1 | . | TGTGCCAGCAGAGCCTCAGGGTACACTGAAGCTTTCTTT | CASRASGYTEAFF
TRBJ2-3 | TRBD2 | TRBV6-4 | . | TGTGCCAGCAGTGACGGAAGACTAGCGGGAGGGTTCAGTACGCAGTATTTT | CASSDGRLAGGFSTQYF
TRBJ1-2 | . | TRBV12-5 | . | TGTGCTAGTGGTTTGGGGGGGATCACAGGGTCGTATGGCTACACCTTC | CASGLGGITGSYGYTF
TRBJ1-1 | . | TRBV27 | . | TGTGCCAGCAGGGGGGGGCCCGTAAAGAACACTGAAGCTTTCTTT | CASRGGPVKNTEAFF
TRBJ2-2 | . | TRBV9 | . | TGTGCCAGCAGCGCCTCCCTCCAGGGGCGCACCGGGGAGCTGTTTTTT | CASSASLQGRTGELFF
TRBJ2-7 | . | TRBV27 | . | TGTGCCAGCAGTTTTGACTCGGGAACTTACGAGCAGTACTTC | CASSFDSGTYEQYF
TRBJ2-2 | TRBD2 | TRBV9 | . | TGTGCCAGCAGCTCCCTCCCTAGCGGGAGGGCCATCGGGGAGCTGTTTTTT | CASSSLPSGRAIGELFF
TRBJ1-5 | . | TRBV6-6 | . | TGTGCCAGCACGGGATTTTATCAGCCCCAGCATTTT | CASTGFYQPQHF
TRBJ2-1 | . | TRBV5-4 | . | TGTGCCAGCAGCTCCTACAGGTTCAATGAGCAGTTCTTC | CASSSYRFNEQFF